This T cell receptor beta chain emerged from a study of healthy donors' naive CD4 and CD8 T cells. For the study at large: All functional IMGT TCR alpha variants were covered by new primers. Overall study results and limits: Bias from naive T cell homeostatic proliferation was not addressed.

TCR libraries were built from approximately 520 ng of total RNA by linear amplification. MiXCR was run by TCRdb on the reads, yielding one entry per CDR3 protein. The sample includes around 180,000 distinct CDR3 sequences, 65% to 75% of them seen just once. On this clonotype itself: What it recognizes is unknown.

Naive CD4+ cells were sorted as CD4+CD8-CD45RO-CD45RA+; naive CD8+ as CD8+CD4-CD45RA+CD27bright. CDR1 and CDR2 (germline): MNHEY, SVGEGT. The CDR3 loop spans 12 amino acids. V lost 7 bases and J 6 bases, leaving 12 bases between the germline ends. This clonotype was obtained from a pool of human donors in good health; the sample pools cells from several healthy donors. This chain links TRBV6-2 or TRBV6-3 with TRBJ2-5; D gene ambiguous. The sample consisted of naive CD4+ and CD8+ T cells sorted from blood, pooled from several donors. CDR3 sequence: CASNSVGQTQYF. The CDR3 DNA sequence: TGTGCCAGCAATTCCGTTGGGCAGACCCAGTACTTC.